Below are 2 T cell receptor beta chains sequenced from a single sample in a study of breast tumors, draining lymph nodes, adjacent tissues. Each CDR3 protein gets one entry after TCRdb re-called the multiplex PCR reads with MiXCR. The sample includes under 300,000 distinct CDR3 sequences, roughly a third seen only once; the top ten take over 3.5%. Breast cancer patients provided tissue from their axillary draining lymph nodes. Specimen: axillary lymph node tissue. These receptors all come from a female donor with breast cancer. Some clones in this sample may be carry-over from other donors' samples.

This clonotype has just a few counts. Given a much more abundant clone one base away, this may be a read error. The genes are TRBV20-1 and TRBJ1-5; TRBD1 aligns across 8 bases. CDR1 and CDR2 (germline): DFQATT, SNEGSKA (reference sequence). The CDR3 is 15 amino acids. V lost 3 bases and J lost 6; bases outside the gene matches: 10. The CDR3 DNA follows: TGCAGTGCTAGCCCAAACGGACAGGGTGCTCAGCCCCAGCATTTT. Its protein is CSASPNGQGAQPQHF.

This clonotype was observed a few times. The genes are TRBV6-5 and TRBJ2-6; tentatively, D is TRBD1 (5 bases). Germline-derived CDR1 and CDR2 are MNHEY and SVGAGI. V dropped 6 bases and J dropped 4 bases, with 10 bases sitting between them. This CDR3 comprises 14 residues. CDR3 bases: TGTGCCAGCAGCCCCTGGACAGGGGCCAACGTCCTGACTTTC. Its translation is CASSPWTGANVLTF.